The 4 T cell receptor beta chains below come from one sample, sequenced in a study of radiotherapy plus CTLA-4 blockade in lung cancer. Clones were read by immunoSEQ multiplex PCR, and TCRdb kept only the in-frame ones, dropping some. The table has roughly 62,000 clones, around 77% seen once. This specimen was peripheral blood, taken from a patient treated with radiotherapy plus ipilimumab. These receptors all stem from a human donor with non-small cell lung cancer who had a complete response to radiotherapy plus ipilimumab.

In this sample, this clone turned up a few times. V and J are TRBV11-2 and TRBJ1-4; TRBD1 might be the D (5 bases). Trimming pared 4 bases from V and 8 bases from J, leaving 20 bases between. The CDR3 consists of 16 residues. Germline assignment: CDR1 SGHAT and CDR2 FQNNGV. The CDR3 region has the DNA TGTGCCAGCAGCTCGCCCGGGCAGGGATGGTACGAAAAACTGTTTTTT. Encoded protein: CASSSPGQGWYEKLFF.

The CDR3 coding sequence is TGCGCCAGCAGCCAAGATTATGAGTCGGGGGGCACTCAGCCCCAGCATTTT. The encoded protein is CASSQDYESGGTQPQHF. This chain uses TRBV4-3 with TRBJ1-5; maybe TRBD1 (6 bases). The ends were cut back, 0 bases at V and 6 bases at J, with 18 bases in the middle. There are 17 residues in the CDR3. Germline V gene data show CDR1 as LGHNA and CDR2 as YSLEER.

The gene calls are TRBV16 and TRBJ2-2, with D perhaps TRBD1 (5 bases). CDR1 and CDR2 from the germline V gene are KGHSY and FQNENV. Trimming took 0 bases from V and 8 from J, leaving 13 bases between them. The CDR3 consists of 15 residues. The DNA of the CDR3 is TGTGCCAGCAGCCAATCGACAGTACTTGGTGGGGAGCTGTTTTTT. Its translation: CASSQSTVLGGELFF.

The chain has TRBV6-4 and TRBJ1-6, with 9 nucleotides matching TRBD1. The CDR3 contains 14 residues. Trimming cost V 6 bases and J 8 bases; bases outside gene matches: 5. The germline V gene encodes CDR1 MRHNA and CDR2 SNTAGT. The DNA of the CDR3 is TGTGCCAGCAGGGCCGGGACAGGGTATTCACCCCTCCACTTT. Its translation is CASRAGTGYSPLHF.